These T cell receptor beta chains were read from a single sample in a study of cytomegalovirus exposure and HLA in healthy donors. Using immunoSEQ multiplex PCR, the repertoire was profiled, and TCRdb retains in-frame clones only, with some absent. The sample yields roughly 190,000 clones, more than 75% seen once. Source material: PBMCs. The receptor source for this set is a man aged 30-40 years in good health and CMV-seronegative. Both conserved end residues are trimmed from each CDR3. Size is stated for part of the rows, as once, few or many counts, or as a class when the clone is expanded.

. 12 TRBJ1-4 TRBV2 ASGGNRGNEKLF
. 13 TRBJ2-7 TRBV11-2 ASSLPPTGSYEQY
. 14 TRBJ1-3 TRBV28 ASSPGQAPSGNTIY
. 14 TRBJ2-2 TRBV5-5 ASSPSLRQGPGELF
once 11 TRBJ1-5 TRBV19 ASTPGPNQPQH
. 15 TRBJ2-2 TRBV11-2 ATRRRVAGLKTGELF
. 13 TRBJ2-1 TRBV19 ASSHTGGPYNEQF
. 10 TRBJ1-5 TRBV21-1 ASIPPDQPQH
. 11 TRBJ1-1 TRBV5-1 ASSVQGGTEAF
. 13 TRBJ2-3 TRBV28 ASSSYRGNTDTQY
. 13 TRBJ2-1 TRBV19 ASSIVPGQYNEQF
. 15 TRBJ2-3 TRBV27 ASSLSATGGATDTQY
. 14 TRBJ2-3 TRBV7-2 ASSLVGTGGTDTQY
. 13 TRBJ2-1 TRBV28 ASSFGGGTYNEQF
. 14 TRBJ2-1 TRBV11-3 ASKGGPYSSYNEQF
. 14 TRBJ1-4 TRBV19 ASSRQGPATNEKLF
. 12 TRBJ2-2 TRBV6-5 ASRWGGSPGELF
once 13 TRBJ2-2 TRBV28 ASRISGTNTGELF
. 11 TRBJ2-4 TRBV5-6 ASSLDRVNSPE
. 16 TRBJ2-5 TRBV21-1 ASSNRGEAGSPYMAQY
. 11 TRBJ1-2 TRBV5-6 ASSLPQGYGYT
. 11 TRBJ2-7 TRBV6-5 ASSRQYPNEQY
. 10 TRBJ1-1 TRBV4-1 ASSQERTEAF
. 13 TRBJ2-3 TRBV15 ATSRDAVPSNTQY
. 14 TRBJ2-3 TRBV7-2 ASSLVRGGPTDTQY
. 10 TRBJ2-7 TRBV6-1 ASTQGAYEQY
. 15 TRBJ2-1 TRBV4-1 ASSQVFAGVTYNEQF
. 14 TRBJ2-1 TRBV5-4 ASSLGDRGANNEQF
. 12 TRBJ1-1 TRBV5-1 ASSPGTEKLKAF
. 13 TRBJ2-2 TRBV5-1 ASSLGQGNTGELF
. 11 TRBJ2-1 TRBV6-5 ASSPLDSDEQF
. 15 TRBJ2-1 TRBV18 ASSPLYSGRAHNEQF